This T cell receptor beta chain was profiled in a study of response to subunit inactivated influenza vaccine. Points from the study as a whole: Authors suggested each seasonal influenza vaccination recruits few new T cells.

V lost 4 bases to trimming and J lost 5 bases, with 8 bases between them. The CDR3 runs to 12 residues. Germline CDR1 and CDR2: MNHNS and SASEGT. From the RT-PCR reads, TCRdb called clonotypes with MiXCR, one entry per CDR3 protein. The sample lists 800,000 or so distinct CDR3 sequences; 21% were seen once. This clonotype was counted a few times. Its specificity is unknown. Here the sequenced sample was PBMCs from blood, taken 5 to 6 days after vaccination. The origin of this receptor is a middle-aged man who received an inactivated influenza vaccine. The chain carries TRBV6-1 and TRBJ1-2, with D unclear. The chain's CDR3 is CASSGAEYGYTF. CDR3 nucleotide sequence: TGTGCCAGCAGTGGGGCTGAATATGGCTACACCTTC.